The 10 T cell receptor beta chains listed next were all sequenced from one sample in a study of control samples from healthy donors and cancer patients. TCRdb's copy holds only in-frame clones and misses some; the assay was immunoSEQ multiplex PCR. The sample holds under 150,000 clones, 85% to 95% seen once. Sequenced sample: blood. These receptors were obtained from a man aged 30 to 39 in good health.

The count of this clone is one. The CDR3 DNA is TGCGCCAGCAGACCGTGGGACAACCGGAACACTGAAGCTTTCTTT. It specifies CASRPWDNRNTEAFF. The chain uses TRBV5-1 and TRBJ1-1, with D tentatively TRBD1 (6 bases). Trimming shortened V by 5 bases and J by 1 base, and 15 bases separated the two germline ends. The CDR3 is 15 amino acids. Germline V gene data show CDR1 as SGHRS and CDR2 as YFSETQ.

The count of this clone is one. The gene calls are TRBV6-6 and TRBJ1-1, with D hard to call. The V gene's germline CDR1 is MNHNY and CDR2 SVGAGI (reference sequence). The V gene lost 2 bases and the J gene lost 1 base, with 5 bases spanning the gap. The CDR3 is made up of 13 amino acids. The CDR3, as DNA: TGTGCCAGCAGTTACAGGCCGAACACTGAAGCTTTCTTT. Its translation is CASSYRPNTEAFF.

The chain recombines TRBV6-5 with TRBJ1-2, with TRBD1 as a possible D gene (6 bases). Looked up from germline, CDR1 is MNHEY and CDR2 is SVGAGI. The CDR3 runs 14 residues. V was pared by 0 bases and J by 4 bases, with 9 bases between. The CDR3 loop is CASSYSDRRYGYTF. The CDR3 DNA sequence: TGTGCCAGCAGTTACTCGGACAGACGCTATGGCTACACCTTC.

V gene TRBV6-5 combines with J gene TRBJ2-2; TRBD1 aligns across 7 bases. The germline V gene has CDR1 MNHEY and CDR2 SVGAGI. The CDR3 contains 15 residues. Trimming removed 5 bases from V and 7 bases from J; junction bases left unmatched: 10. CDR3 amino acids: CASSTLNRGHGELFF. The DNA of the CDR3 is TGTGCCAGCAGTACCTTGAACAGGGGTCACGGGGAGCTGTTTTTT.

The chain uses TRBV28 and TRBJ2-2, with 8 nucleotides matching TRBD1. The CDR3 extends over 21 amino acids. The trim removed 6 bases at V and 0 bases at J, leaving 21 bases unmatched. CDR1 and CDR2 (germline): MDHEN, SYDVKM. The CDR3 spells CASSPVRVRGLEIANTGELFF. DNA for the CDR3: TGTGCCAGCAGCCCCGTGAGAGTCAGGGGGCTCGAAATCGCGAACACCGGGGAGCTGTTTTTT.

The CDR3 here is CASSYGRGVTEQFF. CDR3 DNA: TGTGCCAGCAGTTACGGTAGGGGGGTCACTGAGCAGTTCTTC. The chain employs TRBV6-5 and TRBJ2-1; D might be TRBD1 or TRBD2, each matching 6 bases. Trimming left V 2 bases short and J 9 bases short, with 14 bases between. This CDR3 has 14 amino acids. Looked up from germline, CDR1 is MNHEY and CDR2 is SVGAGI.

This chain links TRBV10-3 with TRBJ1-3, with D perhaps TRBD1 (5 bases). The V end was cut by 10 bases, the J end by 0 bases, with 16 bases between. Per the germline V gene, CDR1 is ENHRY and CDR2 is SYGVKD. This CDR3 spans 15 amino acids. The CDR3 protein is CATNPTGHSGNTIYF. The CDR3 DNA follows: TGTGCCACCAACCCCACAGGACACTCTGGAAACACCATATATTTT.

This chain joins TRBV19 and TRBJ2-2; 8 bases agree with TRBD1. Trimming cost V 6 bases and J 5 bases; bases outside gene matches: 11. CDR1 and CDR2 from the germline V gene are LNHDA and SQIVND (reference sequence). The CDR3 totals 16 residues. The chain's CDR3 is CASRTTRGRLTGELFF. The CDR3 DNA reads TGTGCCAGTAGGACTACCAGGGGGCGTTTAACCGGGGAGCTGTTTTTT.

The V call is TRBV2, the J call TRBJ2-3; possibly TRBD1 or TRBD2 for D (5 bases each). There are 17 residues in the CDR3. Germline loops: CDR1 SNHLY, CDR2 FYNNEI. Trimming stripped 4 bases from V and 2 bases from J, with 19 bases between. CDR3 residues: CASSGGWGLGVTDTQYF. Here the CDR3 DNA reads TGTGCCAGCAGTGGAGGGTGGGGGTTGGGAGTCACAGATACGCAGTATTTT.

This clone is a singleton in its sample. The V and J genes are TRBV18 and TRBJ1-2; TRBD1 matches at 7 bases. The V gene's germline CDR1 is KGHSH and CDR2 LQKENI. V lost 3 bases and J lost 8; bases outside the gene matches: 18. The CDR3 runs 17 residues. CDR3: CASSPLYSGGWHQGYTF. CDR3 bases: TGTGCCAGCTCACCTCTTTATTCAGGGGGTTGGCATCAAGGCTACACCTTC.